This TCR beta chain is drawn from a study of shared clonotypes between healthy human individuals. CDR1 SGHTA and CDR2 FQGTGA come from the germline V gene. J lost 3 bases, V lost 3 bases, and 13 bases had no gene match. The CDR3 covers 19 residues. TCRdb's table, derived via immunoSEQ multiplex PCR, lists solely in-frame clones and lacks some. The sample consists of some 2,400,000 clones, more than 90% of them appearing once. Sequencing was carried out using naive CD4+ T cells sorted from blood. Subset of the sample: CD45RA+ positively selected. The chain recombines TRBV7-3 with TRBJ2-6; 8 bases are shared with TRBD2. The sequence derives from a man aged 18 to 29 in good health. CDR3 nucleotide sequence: TGTGCCAGCAGCTTCTCCCTGCGGGGGGAACTTGGTGGGGCCAACGTCCTGACTTTC. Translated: CASSFSLRGELGGANVLTF. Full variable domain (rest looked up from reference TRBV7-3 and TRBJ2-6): GAGVSQTPSNKVTEKGKYVELRCDPISGHTALYWYRQSLGQGPEFLIYFQGTGAADDSGLPNDRFFAVRPEGSVSTLKIQRTERGDSAVYLCASSFSLRGELGGANVLTFGAGSRLTVL.